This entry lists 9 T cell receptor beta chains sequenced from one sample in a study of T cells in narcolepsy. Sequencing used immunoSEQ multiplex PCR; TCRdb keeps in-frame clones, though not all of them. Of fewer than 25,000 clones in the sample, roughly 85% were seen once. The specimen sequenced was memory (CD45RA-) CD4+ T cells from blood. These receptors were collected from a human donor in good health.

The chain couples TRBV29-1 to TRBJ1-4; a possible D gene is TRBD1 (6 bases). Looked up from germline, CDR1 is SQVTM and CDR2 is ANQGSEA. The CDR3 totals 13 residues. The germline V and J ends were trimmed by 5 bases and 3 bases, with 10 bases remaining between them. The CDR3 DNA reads TGCAGCGTTAAGGGGGGGGCTAATGAAAAACTGTTTTTT. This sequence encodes CSVKGGANEKLFF.

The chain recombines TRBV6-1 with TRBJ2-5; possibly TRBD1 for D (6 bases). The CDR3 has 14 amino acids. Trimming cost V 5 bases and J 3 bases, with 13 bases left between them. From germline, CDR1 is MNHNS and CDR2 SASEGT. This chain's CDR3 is CASSTPRQEETQYF. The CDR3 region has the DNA TGTGCCAGCAGTACCCCGAGACAGGAAGAGACCCAGTACTTC.

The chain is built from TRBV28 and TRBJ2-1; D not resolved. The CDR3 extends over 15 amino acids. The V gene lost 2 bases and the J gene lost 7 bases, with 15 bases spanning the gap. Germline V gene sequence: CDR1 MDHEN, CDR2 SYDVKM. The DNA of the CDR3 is TGTGCCAGCAGTTTAGTAGGTCTAGGTAGGAATGAGCAGTTCTTC. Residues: CASSLVGLGRNEQFF.

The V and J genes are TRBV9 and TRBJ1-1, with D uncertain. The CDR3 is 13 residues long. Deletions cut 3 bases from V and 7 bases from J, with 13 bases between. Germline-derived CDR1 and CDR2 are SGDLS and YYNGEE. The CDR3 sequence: CASSARGRDEAFF. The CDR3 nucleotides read TGTGCCAGCAGCGCCCGAGGACGGGATGAAGCTTTCTTT.

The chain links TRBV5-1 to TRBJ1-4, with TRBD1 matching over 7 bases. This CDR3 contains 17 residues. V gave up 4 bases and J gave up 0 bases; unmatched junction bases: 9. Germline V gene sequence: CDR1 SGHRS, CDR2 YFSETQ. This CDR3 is CASSLRTGRATNEKLFF. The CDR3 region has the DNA TGCGCCAGCAGCCTGCGGACAGGTCGAGCAACTAATGAAAAACTGTTTTTT. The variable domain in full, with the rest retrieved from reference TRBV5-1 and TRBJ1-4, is KAGVTQTPRYLIKTRGQQVTLSCSPISGHRSVSWYQQTPGQGLQFLFEYFSETQRNKGNFPGRFSGRQFSNSRSEMNVSTLELGDSALYLCASSLRTGRATNEKLFFGSGTQLSVL.

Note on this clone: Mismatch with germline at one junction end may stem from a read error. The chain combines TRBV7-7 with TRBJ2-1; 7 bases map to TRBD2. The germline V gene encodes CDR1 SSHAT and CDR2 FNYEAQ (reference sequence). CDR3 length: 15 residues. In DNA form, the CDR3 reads TGTGCTAGCAGCTCAGGGAGGGCCGCCTACAATGAGCAGTTCTTC. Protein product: CASSSGRAAYNEQFF.

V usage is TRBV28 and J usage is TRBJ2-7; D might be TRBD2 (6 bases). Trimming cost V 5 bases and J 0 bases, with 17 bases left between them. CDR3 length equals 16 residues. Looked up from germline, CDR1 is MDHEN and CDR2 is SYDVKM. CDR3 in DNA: TGTGCCAGCAGTACCCTGGGGGTAGCGGTCTCCTACGAGCAGTACTTC. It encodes CASSTLGVAVSYEQYF.

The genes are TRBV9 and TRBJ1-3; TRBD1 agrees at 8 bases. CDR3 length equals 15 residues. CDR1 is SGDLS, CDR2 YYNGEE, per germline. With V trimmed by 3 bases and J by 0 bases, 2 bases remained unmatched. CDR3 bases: TGTGCCAGCAGCGGCGACAGGGGCTCTGGAAACACCATATATTTT. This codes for CASSGDRGSGNTIYF.

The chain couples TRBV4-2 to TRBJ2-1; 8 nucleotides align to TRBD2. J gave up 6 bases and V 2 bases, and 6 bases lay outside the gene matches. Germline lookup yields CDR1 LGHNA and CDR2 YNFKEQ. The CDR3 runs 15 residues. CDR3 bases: TGTGCCAGCAGCCAACAAAGCGGGGGTAGCAATGAGCAGTTCTTC. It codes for CASSQQSGGSNEQFF.